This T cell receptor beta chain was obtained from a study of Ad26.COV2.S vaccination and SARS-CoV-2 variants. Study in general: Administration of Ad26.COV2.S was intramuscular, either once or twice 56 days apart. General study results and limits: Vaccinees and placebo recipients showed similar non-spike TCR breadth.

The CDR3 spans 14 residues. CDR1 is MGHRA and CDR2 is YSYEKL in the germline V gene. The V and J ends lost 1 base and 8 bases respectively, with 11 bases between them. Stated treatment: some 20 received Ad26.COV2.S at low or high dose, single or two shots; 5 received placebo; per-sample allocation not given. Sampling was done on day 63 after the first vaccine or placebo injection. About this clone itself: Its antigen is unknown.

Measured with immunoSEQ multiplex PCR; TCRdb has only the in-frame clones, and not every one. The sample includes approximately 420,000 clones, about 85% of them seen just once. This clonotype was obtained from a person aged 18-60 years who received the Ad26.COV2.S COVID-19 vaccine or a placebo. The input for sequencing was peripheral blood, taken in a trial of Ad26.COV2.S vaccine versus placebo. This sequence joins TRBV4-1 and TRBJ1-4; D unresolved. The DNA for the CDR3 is TGCGCCAGCAGCCAAGGCGAGAGAGGGGAAAAACTGTTTTTT. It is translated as CASSQGERGEKLFF.